This record concerns one T cell receptor beta chain sequence. This clone was seen a single time. The antigen this receptor binds is unknown. No base quality values were provided; no much bigger clone lies one nucleotide off. CDR1 and CDR2, looked up from the germline V gene, are KGHDR and SFDVKD. For this chain, trimming is 2 bases at the V end and 9 bases at the J end, and the number of junction bases without a gene match is 3. Including cysteine and phenylalanine, the CDR3 has 14 amino acids. The entry retains the CDR3 DNA only, 42 bases that are in frame from base 1. The immunoSEQ Assay, a bias-controlled multiplex PCR, was used to amplify TCRbeta CDR3 regions from genomic DNA. Concerning the study's data processing: Within the assay, amplification of reference gene primers was used to estimate how many nucleated cells each sample contained. To quantify the absolute abundance of each unique TCRbeta CDR3 rearrangement, sequence reads were collapsed and filtered. For each sample, productive Simpson clonality was calculated by taking the square root of Simpson's diversity index across productive rearrangements. TCRdb limited this immuneACCESS table to in-frame rearrangements with V and J called. A share of clones is missing; checked studies link under half to unresolved V genes, and the rest is unexplained. The V and J calls and the clone size are those of that table, but D and trimming were determined from the DNA. Counted in this sample were 200,000 to 300,000 clones; approximately 83% of them appeared once. 3% to 4% of the sample is in the top ten clones.

This entry is derived from a study of blood T cell repertoires in COVID-19 (dated by TCRdb to 2018 to 2020). Regarding the complete study: Samples covering the acute and convalescent phases of COVID-19 were provided by collaborators in the United States, Italy and Spain. The repertoires were released in a freely available public database intended as a resource for research on the immune response to SARS-CoV-2. Samples were obtained from the ongoing ImmuneRACE study (first 160 participants) and from about 1,300 subjects provided by 6 global collaborators. Deeply sampled blood TCRbeta repertoires from subjects exposed to, actively infected with, or recovered from COVID-19 were included in the dataset. A de-identified subject ID, COVID-19 status, age in years and sex were almost always included in the sample metadata. The material from the prospective study consisted of cDNA or gDNA derived from T cells, B-cell-depleted T cells, or PBMCs. HLA class I and class II types, where available, came from metadata supplied by the sample provider rather than from assay-based typing.

General findings and caveats noted by the study authors: The quantity of clinical and demographic metadata differed by source and by participant and was supplied without curation.

Participants in the prospective study were enrolled through a virtual design, were aged 18 to 89 years, and lived in some 24 United States geographic areas. In the prospective study, participants were assigned to cohorts based on the clinical history participants reported in a screening survey and a study questionnaire. Mobile phlebotomists in the prospective study collected whole blood, serum and a nasopharyngeal or oropharyngeal swab from every participant. Participants in the prospective study had the option to provide additional blood draws and questionnaires over a roughly 2-month period. Blood samples from the prospective study were shipped frozen or at room temperature prior to DNA extraction.

The specimen was PBMCs or T cells enriched from blood (not recorded which). Recombination connected TRBV24-1 to TRBJ1-4; TRBD1 fits 9 bases in the junction. The source of this sequence is a woman aged 35 to 49 with acute COVID-19. The sequenced DNA: TGTGCCACCAGTGATTCCGGACAGGGGCAAAAACTGTTTTTT. It codes for CATSDSGQGQKLFF.